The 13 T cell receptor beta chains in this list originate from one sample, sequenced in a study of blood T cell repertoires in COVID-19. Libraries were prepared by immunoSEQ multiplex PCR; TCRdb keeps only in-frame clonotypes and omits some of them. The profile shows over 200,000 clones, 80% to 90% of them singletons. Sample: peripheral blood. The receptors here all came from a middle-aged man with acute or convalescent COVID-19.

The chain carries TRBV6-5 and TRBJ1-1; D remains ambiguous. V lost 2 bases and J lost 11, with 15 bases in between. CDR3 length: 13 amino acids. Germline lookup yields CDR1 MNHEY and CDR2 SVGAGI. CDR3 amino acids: CASSYVPGIAAFF. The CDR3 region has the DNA TGTGCCAGCAGTTACGTCCCGGGGATCGCCGCTTTCTTT.

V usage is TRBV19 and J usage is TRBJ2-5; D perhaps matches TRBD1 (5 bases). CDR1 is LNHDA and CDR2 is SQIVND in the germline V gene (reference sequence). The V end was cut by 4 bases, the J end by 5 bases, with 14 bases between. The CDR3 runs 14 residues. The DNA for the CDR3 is TGTGCCAGTAGTAACTACAGGTTACCGGAGACCCAGTACTTC. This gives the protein CASSNYRLPETQYF.

In DNA form, the CDR3 reads TGTGCCAGCAGCCAAGGCGGGGGGCCCTATGGCTACACCTTC. It encodes CASSQGGGPYGYTF. This sequence joins TRBV4-2 and TRBJ1-2, with D tentatively TRBD1 (6 bases). The germline V and J ends were trimmed by 1 base and 4 bases, with 10 bases remaining between them. This CDR3 is built from 14 residues. Germline CDR1 LGHNA, CDR2 YNFKEQ.

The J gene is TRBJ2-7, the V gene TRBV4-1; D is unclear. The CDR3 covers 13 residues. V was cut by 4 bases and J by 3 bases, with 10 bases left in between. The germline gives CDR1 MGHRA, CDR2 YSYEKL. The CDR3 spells CASSPFQDYEQYF. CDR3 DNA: TGCGCCAGCAGCCCATTCCAGGACTACGAGCAGTACTTC.

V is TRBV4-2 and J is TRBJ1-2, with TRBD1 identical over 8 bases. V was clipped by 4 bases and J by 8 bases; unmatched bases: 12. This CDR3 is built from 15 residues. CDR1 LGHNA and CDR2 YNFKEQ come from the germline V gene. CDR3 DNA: TGTGCCAGCAGCCCCGGGACAGGCCTCATGGGCGGCTACACCTTC. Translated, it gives CASSPGTGLMGGYTF.

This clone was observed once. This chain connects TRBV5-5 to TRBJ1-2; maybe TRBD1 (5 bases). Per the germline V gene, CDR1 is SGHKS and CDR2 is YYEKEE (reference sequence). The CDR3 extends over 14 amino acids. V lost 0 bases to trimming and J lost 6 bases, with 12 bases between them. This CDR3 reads CASSLGAGPDGYTF. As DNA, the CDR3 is TGTGCCAGCAGCTTGGGGGCAGGGCCGGATGGCTACACCTTC.

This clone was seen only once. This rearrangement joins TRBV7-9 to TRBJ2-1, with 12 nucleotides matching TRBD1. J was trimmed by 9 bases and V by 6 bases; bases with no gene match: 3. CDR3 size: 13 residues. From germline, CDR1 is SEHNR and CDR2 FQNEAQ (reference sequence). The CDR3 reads CASRGTGGSEQFF. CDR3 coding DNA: TGTGCCAGCAGGGGGACAGGGGGCAGTGAGCAGTTCTTC.

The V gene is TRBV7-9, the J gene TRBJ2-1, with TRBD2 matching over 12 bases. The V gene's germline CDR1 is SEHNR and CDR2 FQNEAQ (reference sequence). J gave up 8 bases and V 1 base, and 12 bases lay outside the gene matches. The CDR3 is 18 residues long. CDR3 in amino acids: CASSLGVRTSGMVDEQFF. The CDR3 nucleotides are TGTGCCAGCAGCTTAGGGGTGAGGACTAGCGGGATGGTCGATGAGCAGTTCTTC. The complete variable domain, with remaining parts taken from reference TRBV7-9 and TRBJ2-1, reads DTGVSQNPRHKITKRGQNVTFRCDPISEHNRLYWYRQTLGQGPEFLTYFQNEAQLEKSRLLSDRFSAERPKGSFSTLEIQRTEQGDSAMYLCASSLGVRTSGMVDEQFFGPGTRLTVL.

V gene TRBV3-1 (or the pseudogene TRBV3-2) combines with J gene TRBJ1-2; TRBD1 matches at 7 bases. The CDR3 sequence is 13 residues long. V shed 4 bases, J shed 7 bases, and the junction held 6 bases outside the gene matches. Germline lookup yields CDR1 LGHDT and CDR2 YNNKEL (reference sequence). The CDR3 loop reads CASSPGQDRGYTF. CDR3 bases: TGTGCCAGCAGCCCCGGACAGGATCGTGGCTACACCTTC.

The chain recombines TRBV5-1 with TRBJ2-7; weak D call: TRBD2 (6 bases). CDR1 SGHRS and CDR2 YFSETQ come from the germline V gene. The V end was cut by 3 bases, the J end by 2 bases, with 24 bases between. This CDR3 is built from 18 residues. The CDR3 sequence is CASSSTLPAEGIAYEQYF. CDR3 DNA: TGCGCCAGCAGCTCCACGCTGCCGGCGGAGGGGATAGCCTACGAGCAGTACTTC. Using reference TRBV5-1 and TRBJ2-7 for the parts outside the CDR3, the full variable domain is KAGVTQTPRYLIKTRGQQVTLSCSPISGHRSVSWYQQTPGQGLQFLFEYFSETQRNKGNFPGRFSGRQFSNSRSEMNVSTLELGDSALYLCASSSTLPAEGIAYEQYFGPGTRLTVT.

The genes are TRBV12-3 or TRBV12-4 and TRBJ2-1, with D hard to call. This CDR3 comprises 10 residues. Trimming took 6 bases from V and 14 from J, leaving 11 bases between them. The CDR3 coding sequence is TGTGCCAGCAGATCGAGTCGGGAGTTCTTC. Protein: CASRSSREFF.

The CDR3: CASSRGQGNEKLFF. DNA for the CDR3: TGTGCCAGCAGCCGCGGACAGGGAAATGAAAAACTGTTTTTT. This sequence joins TRBV4-2 and TRBJ1-4, with 8 bases matching TRBD1. Unmatched junction bases numbered 3, after V lost 4 bases and J lost 5 bases. CDR3 size: 14 residues. Germline V gene lookup returns CDR1 LGHNA and CDR2 YNFKEQ.

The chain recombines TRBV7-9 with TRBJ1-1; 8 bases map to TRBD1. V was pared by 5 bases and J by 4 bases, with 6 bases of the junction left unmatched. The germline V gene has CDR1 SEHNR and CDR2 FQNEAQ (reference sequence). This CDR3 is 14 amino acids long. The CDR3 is CASSPGQGPTEAFF. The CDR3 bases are TGTGCCAGCAGCCCCGGACAGGGTCCCACTGAAGCTTTCTTT.